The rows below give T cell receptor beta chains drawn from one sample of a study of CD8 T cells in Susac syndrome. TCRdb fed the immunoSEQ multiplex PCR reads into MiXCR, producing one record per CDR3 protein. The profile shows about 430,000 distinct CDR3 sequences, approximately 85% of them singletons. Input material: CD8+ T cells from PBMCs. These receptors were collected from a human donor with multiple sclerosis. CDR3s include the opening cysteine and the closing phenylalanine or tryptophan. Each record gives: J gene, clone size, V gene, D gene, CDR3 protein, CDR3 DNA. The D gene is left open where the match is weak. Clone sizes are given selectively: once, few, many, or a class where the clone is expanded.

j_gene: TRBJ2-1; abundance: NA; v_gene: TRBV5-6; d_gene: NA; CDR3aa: CASSNGQISYNEQFF; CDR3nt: TGTGCCAGCAGCAATGGACAAATCTCCTACAATGAGCAGTTCTTC
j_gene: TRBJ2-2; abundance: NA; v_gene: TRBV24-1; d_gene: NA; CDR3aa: CATSESGELFF; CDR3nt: TGTGCCACCAGTGAGTCCGGGGAGCTGTTTTTT
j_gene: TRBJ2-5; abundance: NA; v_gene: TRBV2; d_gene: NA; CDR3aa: CASGWRQETQYF; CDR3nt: TGTGCCAGCGGCTGGAGACAAGAGACCCAGTACTTC
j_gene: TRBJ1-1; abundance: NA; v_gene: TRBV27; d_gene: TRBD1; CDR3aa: CASSLTGQGYWYTEAFF; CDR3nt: TGTGCCAGCAGTTTAACGGGACAGGGGTATTGGTACACTGAAGCTTTCTTT
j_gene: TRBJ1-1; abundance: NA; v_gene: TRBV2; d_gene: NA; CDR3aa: CASSDVVVNTEAFF; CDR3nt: TGTGCCAGCAGTGATGTGGTGGTGAACACTGAAGCTTTCTTT
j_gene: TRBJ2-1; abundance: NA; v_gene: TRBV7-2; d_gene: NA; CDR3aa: CASSPLVGRPPYNEQFF; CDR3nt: TGTGCCAGCAGCCCGTTGGTGGGACGCCCGCCCTACAATGAGCAGTTCTTC
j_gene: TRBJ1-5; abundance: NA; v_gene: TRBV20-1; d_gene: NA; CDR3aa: CSATLSNQPQHF; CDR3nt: TGCAGTGCGACACTTAGCAATCAGCCCCAGCATTTT
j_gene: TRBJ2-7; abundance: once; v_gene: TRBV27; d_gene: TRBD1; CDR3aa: CASSLSGTASYEQYF; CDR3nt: TGTGCCAGCAGTTTATCCGGGACAGCCTCCTACGAGCAGTACTTC
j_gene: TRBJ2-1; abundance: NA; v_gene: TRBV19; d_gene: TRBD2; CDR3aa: CASSIDSGEYNEQFF; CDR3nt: TGTGCCAGTAGTATCGATAGCGGGGAGTACAATGAGCAGTTCTTC
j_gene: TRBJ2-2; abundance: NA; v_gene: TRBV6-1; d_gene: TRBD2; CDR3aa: CASSLLGLAGGPTGELFF; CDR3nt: TGTGCCAGCAGTCTGCTGGGACTAGCGGGAGGGCCCACCGGGGAGCTGTTTTTT
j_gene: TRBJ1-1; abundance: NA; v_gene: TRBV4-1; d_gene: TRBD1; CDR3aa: CASSHPGQGPEAFF; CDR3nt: TGCGCCAGCAGCCATCCGGGACAGGGCCCCGAAGCTTTCTTT
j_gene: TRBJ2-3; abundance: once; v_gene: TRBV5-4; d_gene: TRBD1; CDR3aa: CASSLGAIDRVLTDTQYF; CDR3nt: TGTGCCAGCAGCTTGGGGGCGATAGACAGGGTATTGACAGATACGCAGTATTTT
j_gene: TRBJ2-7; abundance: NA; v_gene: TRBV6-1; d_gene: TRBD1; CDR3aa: CASSIMTGLSYEQYF; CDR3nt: TGTGCCAGCAGTATCATGACAGGGTTAAGCTACGAGCAGTACTTC
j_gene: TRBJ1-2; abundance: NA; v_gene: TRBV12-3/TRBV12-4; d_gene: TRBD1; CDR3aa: CASRETGTGIRAGGYTF; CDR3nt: TGTGCCAGCAGGGAAACCGGGACAGGGATAAGGGCTGGCGGCTACACCTTC
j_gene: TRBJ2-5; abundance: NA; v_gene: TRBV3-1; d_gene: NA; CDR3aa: CASSQLKRVLQETQYF; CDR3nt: TGTGCCAGCAGCCAATTAAAGCGGGTACTCCAAGAGACCCAGTACTTC
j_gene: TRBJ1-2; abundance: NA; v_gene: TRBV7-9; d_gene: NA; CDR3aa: CASSSYIRDGDGYTF; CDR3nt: TGTGCCAGCAGCTCGTATATCAGGGACGGCGATGGCTACACCTTC
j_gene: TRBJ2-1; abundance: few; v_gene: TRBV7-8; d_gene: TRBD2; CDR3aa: CASSTSGGLYNEQFF; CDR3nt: TGTGCCAGCAGCACAAGCGGGGGCCTATACAATGAGCAGTTCTTC
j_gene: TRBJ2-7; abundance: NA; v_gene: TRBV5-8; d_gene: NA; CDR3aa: CASSLGFGLNLYEQYF; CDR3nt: TGTGCCAGCAGTCTGGGGTTTGGACTTAACCTCTACGAGCAGTACTTC
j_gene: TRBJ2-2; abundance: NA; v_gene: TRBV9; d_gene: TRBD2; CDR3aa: CASSVYLKREVDTGELFF; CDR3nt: TGTGCCAGCAGCGTATATCTAAAGCGGGAGGTTGACACCGGGGAGCTGTTTTTT
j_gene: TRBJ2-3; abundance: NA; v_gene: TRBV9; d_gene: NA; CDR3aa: CASSVGPWTTLALLGADTQYF; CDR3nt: TGTGCCAGCAGCGTAGGACCTTGGACTACCCTAGCGCTCTTAGGGGCAGATACGCAGTATTTT
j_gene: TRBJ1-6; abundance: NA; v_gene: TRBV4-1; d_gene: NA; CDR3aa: CASSQVIQTGLGSPLHF; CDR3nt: TGCGCCAGCAGCCAAGTCATCCAGACGGGGTTGGGTTCACCCCTCCACTTT
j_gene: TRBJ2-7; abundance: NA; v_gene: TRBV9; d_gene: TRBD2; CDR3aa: CASGTSDGEQYF; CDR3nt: TGTGCCAGCGGGACTAGCGACGGCGAGCAGTACTTC
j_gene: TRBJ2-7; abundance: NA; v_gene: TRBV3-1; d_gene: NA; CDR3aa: CASSQDFGGDSYEQYF; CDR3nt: TGTGCCAGCAGCCAAGATTTCGGTGGAGACTCCTACGAGCAGTACTTC
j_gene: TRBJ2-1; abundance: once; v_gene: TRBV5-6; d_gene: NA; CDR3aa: CASSLAGRTGPNEQFF; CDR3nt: TGTGCCAGCAGCTTGGCCGGGAGGACAGGGCCCAATGAGCAGTTCTTC
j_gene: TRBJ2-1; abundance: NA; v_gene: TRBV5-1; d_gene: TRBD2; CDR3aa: CASSLAAFAGGEQFF; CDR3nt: TGCGCCAGCAGCTTGGCAGCCTTCGCGGGAGGGGAGCAGTTCTTC
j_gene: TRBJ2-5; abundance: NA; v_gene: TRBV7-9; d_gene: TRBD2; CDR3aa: CASSPRTSGPRIQETQYF; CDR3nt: TGTGCCAGCAGCCCCCGGACTAGCGGACCCCGGATTCAAGAGACCCAGTACTTC
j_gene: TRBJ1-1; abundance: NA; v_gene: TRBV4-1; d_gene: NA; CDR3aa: CASSHLQWNTEAFF; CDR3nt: TGCGCCAGCAGCCATTTACAGTGGAACACTGAAGCTTTCTTT
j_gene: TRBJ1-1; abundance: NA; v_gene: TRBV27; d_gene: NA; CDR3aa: CASTPHPGFTEAFF; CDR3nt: TGTGCCAGCACTCCTCACCCAGGGTTCACTGAAGCTTTCTTT
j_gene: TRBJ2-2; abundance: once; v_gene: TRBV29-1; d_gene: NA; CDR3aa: CSVEGVGYANTGELFF; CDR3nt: TGCAGCGTTGAAGGGGTCGGTTACGCGAACACCGGGGAGCTGTTTTTT
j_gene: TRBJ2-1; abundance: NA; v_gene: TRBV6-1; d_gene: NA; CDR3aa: CASSEGGGGYNEQFF; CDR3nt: TGTGCCAGCAGTGAAGGCGGAGGTGGTTACAATGAGCAGTTCTTC
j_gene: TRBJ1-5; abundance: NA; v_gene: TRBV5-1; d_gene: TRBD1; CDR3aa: CASSLSTGGNQPQHF; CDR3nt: TGCGCCAGCAGCTTATCGACAGGGGGCAATCAGCCCCAGCATTTT
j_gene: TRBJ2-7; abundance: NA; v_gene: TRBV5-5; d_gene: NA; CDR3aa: CASSFFFYEQYF; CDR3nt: TGTGCCAGCAGCTTTTTTTTCTACGAGCAGTACTTC
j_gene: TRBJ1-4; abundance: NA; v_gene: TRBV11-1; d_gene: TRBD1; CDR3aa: CASSLSSKKGQGRPGEKLFF; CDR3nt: TGTGCCAGCAGCTTAAGCTCAAAGAAGGGACAGGGGCGACCGGGTGAAAAACTGTTTTTT
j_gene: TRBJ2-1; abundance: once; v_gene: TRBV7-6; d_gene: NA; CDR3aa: CASRGYNEKFF; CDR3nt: TGTGCCAGCAGGGGTTACAATGAGAAGTTCTTC
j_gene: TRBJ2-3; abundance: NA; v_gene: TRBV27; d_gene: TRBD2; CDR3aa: CASSLSIGGRGADTQYF; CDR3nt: TGTGCCAGCAGTTTATCGATTGGCGGGAGGGGTGCAGATACGCAGTATTTT